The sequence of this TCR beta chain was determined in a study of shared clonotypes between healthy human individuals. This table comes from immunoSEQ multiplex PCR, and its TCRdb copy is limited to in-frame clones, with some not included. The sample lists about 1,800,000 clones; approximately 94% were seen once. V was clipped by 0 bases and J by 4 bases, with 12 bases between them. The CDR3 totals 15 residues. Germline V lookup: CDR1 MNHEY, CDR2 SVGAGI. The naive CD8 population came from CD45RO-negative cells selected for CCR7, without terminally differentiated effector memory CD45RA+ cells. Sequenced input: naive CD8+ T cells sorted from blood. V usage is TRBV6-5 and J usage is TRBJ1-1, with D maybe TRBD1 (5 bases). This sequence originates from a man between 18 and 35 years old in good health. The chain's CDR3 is CASSYSSGVATEAFF. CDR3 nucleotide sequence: TGTGCCAGCAGTTACTCATCGGGGGTCGCCACTGAAGCTTTCTTT.